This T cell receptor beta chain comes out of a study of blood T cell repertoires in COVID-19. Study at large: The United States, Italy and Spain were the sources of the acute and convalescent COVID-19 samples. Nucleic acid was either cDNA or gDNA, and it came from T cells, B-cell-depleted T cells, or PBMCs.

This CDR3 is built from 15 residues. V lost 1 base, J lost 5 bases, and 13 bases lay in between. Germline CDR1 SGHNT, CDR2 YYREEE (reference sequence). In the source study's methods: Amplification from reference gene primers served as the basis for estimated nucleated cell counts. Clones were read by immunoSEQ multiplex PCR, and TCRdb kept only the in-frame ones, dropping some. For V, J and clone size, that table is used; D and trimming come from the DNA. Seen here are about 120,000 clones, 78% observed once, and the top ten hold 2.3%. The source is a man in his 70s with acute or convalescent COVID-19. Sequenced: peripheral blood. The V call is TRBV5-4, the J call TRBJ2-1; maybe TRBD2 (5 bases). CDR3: CASSLWIPGNNEQFF. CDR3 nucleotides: TGTGCCAGCAGCTTGTGGATCCCGGGGAACAATGAGCAGTTCTTC.